This T cell receptor beta chain derives from a study of shared clonotypes between healthy human individuals. Study information: CD4 naive and CD4 memory each took three plates per donor, while CD8 naive took two and CD8 memory one.

Investigators spread the genomic DNA of each subset evenly over several immunoSEQ plates. Profiling relied on immunoSEQ multiplex PCR, and the TCRdb table lists in-frame clones only, not all of them. The sample contains a few million clones, more than 85% of which appear only once. CDR1 SGHTA and CDR2 FQGTGA come from the germline V gene. The CDR3 has 14 residues. V lost 5 bases and J lost 8, with 16 bases in between. The sequenced sample consisted of naive CD4+ T cells from PBMCs. This sample's subset: CD45RA+ positively selected. This TCR was sampled from a man aged 18-30 years in good health. Some clones in this sample may be carry-over from other donors' samples. J is TRBJ2-1 and V is TRBV7-3; perhaps TRBD1 as D (6 bases). Here the CDR3 reads CASSDSGVGDEQFF. For the CDR3, the DNA is TGTGCCAGCAGCGACTCAGGGGTCGGGGATGAGCAGTTCTTC.